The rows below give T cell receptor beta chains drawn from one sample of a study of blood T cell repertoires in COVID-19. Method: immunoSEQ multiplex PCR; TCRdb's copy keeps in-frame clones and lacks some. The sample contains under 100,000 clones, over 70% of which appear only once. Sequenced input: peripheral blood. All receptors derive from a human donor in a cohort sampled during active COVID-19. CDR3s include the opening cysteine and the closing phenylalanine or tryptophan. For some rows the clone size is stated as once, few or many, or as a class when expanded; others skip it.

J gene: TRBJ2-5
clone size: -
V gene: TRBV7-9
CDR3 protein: CASSLVAGSQETQYF

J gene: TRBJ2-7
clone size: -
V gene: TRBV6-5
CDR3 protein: CASSYPRTGGGNEQYF

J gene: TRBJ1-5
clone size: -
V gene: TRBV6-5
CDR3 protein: CASRHGTGNQPQHF

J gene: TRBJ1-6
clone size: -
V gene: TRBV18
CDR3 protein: CASSPPTGKNSPLHF

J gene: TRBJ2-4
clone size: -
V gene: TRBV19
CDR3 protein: CASSIEGARGNIQYF

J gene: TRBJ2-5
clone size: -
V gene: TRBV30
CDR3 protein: CAWSVGAGGETQYF

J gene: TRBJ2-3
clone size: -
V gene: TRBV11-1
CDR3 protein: CASSFGRGGADTQYF

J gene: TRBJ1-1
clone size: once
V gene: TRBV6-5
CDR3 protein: CASSYDPNRDTEAFF

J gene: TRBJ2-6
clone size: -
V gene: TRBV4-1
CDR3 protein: CASSLRTGTTGANVLTF

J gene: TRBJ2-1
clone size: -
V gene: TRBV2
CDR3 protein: CASSVLGGPSSYNEQFF

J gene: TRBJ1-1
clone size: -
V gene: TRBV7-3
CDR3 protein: CASSLNTGGESLFF

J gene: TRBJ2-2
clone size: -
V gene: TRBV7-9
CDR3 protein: CASSPVAGGTGELFF

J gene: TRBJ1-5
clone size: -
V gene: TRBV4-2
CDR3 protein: CASSQVAGYSNQPQHF

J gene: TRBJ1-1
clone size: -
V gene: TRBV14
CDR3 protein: CASSQDPGTEAFF

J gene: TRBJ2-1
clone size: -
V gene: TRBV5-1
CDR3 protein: CASSLAASGKSLEQFF

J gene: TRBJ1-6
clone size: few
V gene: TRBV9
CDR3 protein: CASSASGTGDSPLHF

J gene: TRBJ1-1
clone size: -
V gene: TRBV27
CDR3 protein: CASSLSRGNTEAFF

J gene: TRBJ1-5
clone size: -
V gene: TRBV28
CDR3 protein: CASSFERSNQPQHF

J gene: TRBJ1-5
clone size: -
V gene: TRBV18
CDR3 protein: CASSYGQGNRPQHF

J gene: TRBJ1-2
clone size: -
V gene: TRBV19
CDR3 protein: CASSTQGAGNGYTF